These 20 T cell receptor beta chains originate from one sample sequenced in a study of T cell changes during pregnancy in multiple sclerosis. Only in-frame clones appear in the TCRdb table, and some are missing; sequencing was by immunoSEQ multiplex PCR. The sample holds some 69,000 clones, roughly 92% seen once. The sample consisted of peripheral blood, taken in the second trimester of pregnancy. These receptors all stem from a female donor in good health, enrolled as a control in a pregnancy study.

The gene calls are TRBV15 and TRBJ1-2, with D unclear. Germline V gene lookup returns CDR1 LNHNV and CDR2 YYDKDF (reference sequence). Trimming left V 5 bases short and J 3 bases short, with 16 bases between. The CDR3 totals 15 residues. The CDR3 protein is CATSPDNNFYYGYTF. CDR3 bases: TGTGCCACCAGCCCTGACAACAATTTCTACTATGGCTACACCTTC.

V gene TRBV5-1 combines with J gene TRBJ2-7, with TRBD1 matching 7 bases. V trimming: 1 base; J trimming: 4 bases; junction bases outside the gene matches: 8. The length of the CDR3 is 15 residues. Germline V lookup: CDR1 SGHRS, CDR2 YFSETQ. For the CDR3, the DNA is TGCGCCAGCAGCTTGAAAGGACAGGCCTTATACGAGCAGTACTTC. Translation: CASSLKGQALYEQYF.

The gene calls are TRBV4-3 and TRBJ1-2; 7 nucleotides line up with TRBD1. The germline CDR1 and CDR2 sequences are LGHNA and YSLEER. Trimming at V came to 0 bases and at J to 0 bases, leaving 10 bases not matched to a gene. The length of the CDR3 is 18 residues. CDR3 amino acids: CASSQDQAGGVANYGYTF. CDR3 nucleotides: TGCGCCAGCAGCCAAGATCAGGCAGGGGGAGTAGCTAACTATGGCTACACCTTC.

The chain joins TRBV2 to TRBJ1-2, with no clear D. This CDR3 contains 11 residues. With 7 bases removed from V and 5 bases from J, the gap between germline ends came to 8 bases. Germline V CDR1 and CDR2: SNHLY, FYNNEI. The CDR3 reads CASTGYYGYTF. For the CDR3, the DNA is TGTGCCAGCACGGGGTATTATGGCTACACCTTC.

This sequence joins TRBV7-2 and TRBJ1-6; TRBD1 matches at 7 bases. This CDR3 has 14 amino acids. Looked up from germline, CDR1 is SGHTA and CDR2 is FQGNSA. With 5 bases clipped from V and 9 bases from J, the junction kept 7 bases outside the gene matches. Here the CDR3 DNA reads TGTGCCAGCAGCAAAGGGGGCGCGGTTTCACCCCTCCACTTT. This gives the protein CASSKGGAVSPLHF.

The V call is TRBV4-1, the J call TRBJ1-3; 7 bases fit TRBD1. Germline assignment: CDR1 MGHRA and CDR2 YSYEKL. The CDR3 is 18 residues long. Trimming at V came to 1 base and at J to 2 bases, leaving 11 bases not matched to a gene. This CDR3 reads CASSQGRAQGVTGNTIYF. The CDR3 nucleotides are TGCGCCAGCAGCCAAGGAAGGGCCCAGGGGGTCACTGGAAACACCATATATTTT.

This sequence joins TRBV5-1 and TRBJ1-2, with TRBD1 matching over 9 bases. The CDR3 consists of 16 residues. Trimming took 0 bases from V and 4 from J; bases not matched to a gene: 7. Germline loops: CDR1 SGHRS, CDR2 YFSETQ. This CDR3 is CASSLGRDRDTYGYTF. The CDR3 region has the DNA TGCGCCAGCAGCTTGGGTCGGGACAGGGATACCTATGGCTACACCTTC.

V is TRBV9 and J is TRBJ2-5; 10 bases map to TRBD1. Germline lookup yields CDR1 SGDLS and CDR2 YYNGEE. Losses at the gene ends were 4 bases for V and 5 bases for J; bases not matched to a gene: 17. CDR3 length: 18 residues. The CDR3 spells CASSPTRSGQGSAETQYF. The CDR3 nucleotides are TGTGCCAGCAGCCCCACCCGTTCGGGACAGGGGTCGGCTGAGACCCAGTACTTC.

The chain carries TRBV6-5 and TRBJ1-5; D ambiguous. The CDR3 extends over 15 amino acids. The germline gives CDR1 MNHEY, CDR2 SVGAGI. The V and J ends lost 6 bases and 0 bases respectively, with 12 bases between them. The CDR3, as DNA: TGTGCCAGCAGCCTCAGTCTGTATAGCAATCAGCCCCAGCATTTT. It specifies CASSLSLYSNQPQHF.

This clone came up once. The rearrangement joins TRBV30 to TRBJ1-2; D unresolved. V gave up 4 bases and J gave up 3 bases, with 12 bases separating them. CDR3 length: 13 amino acids. Germline loops: CDR1 GTSNPN, CDR2 SVGIG (reference sequence). The CDR3 region has the DNA TGTGCCTGGAAGGGAGGATCGGACTATGGCTACACCTTC. It yields the protein CAWKGGSDYGYTF.

The chain carries TRBV18 and TRBJ2-7; D call uncertain. V was shortened by 6 bases and J by 2 bases, with 23 bases between the two germline ends. CDR1 and CDR2 from the germline V gene are KGHSH and LQKENI. CDR3 length: 17 residues. The CDR3, as DNA: TGTGCCAGCTCGCCGGCTCTCGACACCAACTCCCCCTACGAGCAGTACTTC. Translation: CASSPALDTNSPYEQYF.

CDR3 DNA sequence: TGCGCCAGCAGCCGTGCGGGGGGGCGGTCAGATACGCAGTATTTT. Translated: CASSRAGGRSDTQYF. The rearrangement joins TRBV4-3 to TRBJ2-3, with 9 bases aligning to TRBD2. Germline V lookup: CDR1 LGHNA, CDR2 YSLEER. The CDR3 runs 15 residues. With V trimmed by 4 bases and J by 4 bases, 6 bases remained unmatched.

V usage is TRBV7-2 and J usage is TRBJ2-7; D might be TRBD2 (5 bases). The V and J ends lost 1 base and 1 base respectively, with 11 bases between them. The CDR3 totals 15 residues. Germline CDR1 and CDR2: SGHTA and FQGNSA. The CDR3 sequence is CASSLGGRLSYEQYF. In DNA form, the CDR3 reads TGTGCCAGCAGCTTAGGCGGCCGACTATCCTACGAGCAGTACTTC.

The chain carries TRBV7-9 and TRBJ2-3; D uncertain. The CDR3 covers 14 residues. Trimming removed 3 bases at V and 4 bases at J, with 11 bases between. Germline assignment: CDR1 SEHNR and CDR2 FQNEAQ (reference sequence). The CDR3 here is CASSFGPVADTQYF. CDR3 in DNA: TGTGCCAGCAGCTTCGGTCCGGTTGCAGATACGCAGTATTTT.

The chain uses TRBV11-3 and TRBJ1-1; no reliable D call. The CDR3 has 14 amino acids. Per the germline V gene, CDR1 is SGHNT and CDR2 is YENEEA. Deletions cut 0 bases from V and 1 base from J, with 6 bases between. CDR3 sequence: CASSLDGQNTEAFF. Here the CDR3 DNA reads TGTGCCAGCAGCTTAGATGGCCAGAACACTGAAGCTTTCTTT.

The V and J genes are TRBV4-1 and TRBJ2-1; 12 nucleotides match TRBD1. The CDR3 totals 17 residues. V lost 3 bases and J lost 7; bases outside the gene matches: 10. Germline loops: CDR1 MGHRA, CDR2 YSYEKL. The CDR3 sequence: CASSQSGTGGWGNEQFF. DNA for the CDR3: TGCGCCAGCAGCCAGTCCGGGACAGGGGGCTGGGGGAATGAGCAGTTCTTC.

The rearrangement joins TRBV18 to TRBJ2-5, with D possibly TRBD2 on 6 matching bases. V dropped 3 bases and J dropped 2 bases, with 10 bases sitting between them. Germline V gene data show CDR1 as KGHSH and CDR2 as LQKENI. This CDR3 has 14 residues. This CDR3 reads CASSPRRGQETQYF. CDR3 DNA sequence: TGTGCCAGCTCACCTCGGAGGGGTCAAGAGACCCAGTACTTC. Full variable domain (missing parts from reference TRBV18 and TRBJ2-5): NAGVMQNPRHLVRRRGQEARLRCSPMKGHSHVYWYRQLPEEGLKFMVYLQKENIIDESGMPKERFSAEFPKEGPSILRIQQVVRGDSAAYFCASSPRRGQETQYFGPGTRLLVL.

This sequence joins TRBV7-8 and TRBJ2-7; 9 nucleotides line up with TRBD1. Germline V gene lookup returns CDR1 SGHVS and CDR2 FQNEAQ. J gave up 7 bases and V 0 bases, and 7 bases lay outside the gene matches. This CDR3 contains 15 residues. For the CDR3, the DNA is TGTGCCAGCAGCTTAGCGGGGACAGGGTCCGGGGAGCAGTACTTC. This translates into CASSLAGTGSGEQYF.

V gene TRBV28 combines with J gene TRBJ1-4; 10 bases align to TRBD1. The CDR3 covers 18 residues. Germline lookup yields CDR1 MDHEN and CDR2 SYDVKM. Losses at the gene ends were 9 bases for V and 0 bases for J; bases not matched to a gene: 13. The CDR3: CASTGTGAFRATNEKLFF. In DNA, the CDR3 is TGTGCCAGTACCGGGACAGGGGCTTTCAGAGCAACTAATGAAAAACTGTTTTTT.

The CDR3 bases are TGTGCCAGCAGCACAGGGGGCACCGGGGAGCTGTTTTTT. Its protein is CASSTGGTGELFF. V gene TRBV7-6 combines with J gene TRBJ2-2; 8 nucleotides agree with TRBD1. The CDR3 has 13 amino acids. The J segment lost 4 bases and the V segment lost 5 bases, leaving 0 bases of the junction unmatched. The germline gives CDR1 SGHVS, CDR2 FNYEAQ.